Shown below are 14 T cell receptor beta chains from a single sample sequenced in a study of early T cells in non-severe SARS-CoV-2 infection. A single record per CDR3 protein comes from TCRdb applying MiXCR to the 5' RACE reads. The sample holds 99,000 or so distinct CDR3 sequences, approximately 16% seen once. Source material: whole blood. These receptors were obtained from an adult who was a healthcare worker with PCR-confirmed SARS-CoV-2 infection or an uninfected control (not recorded which).

This rearrangement joins TRBV4-1 to TRBJ1-2, with TRBD1 as a possible D gene (6 bases). CDR3 length: 18 residues. Trimming took off 2 bases at V and 8 bases at J, with 27 bases between the two ends. In germline, CDR1 is MGHRA, CDR2 YSYEKL. CDR3 sequence (DNA): TGCGCCAGCAGCCAACCAATTGCGGGGGGCTCGGCCCATCAGGGCTACACCTTC. Amino acid sequence: CASSQPIAGGSAHQGYTF.

The chain employs TRBV28 and TRBJ1-1; D might be TRBD1 (5 bases). Trimming removed 2 bases from V and 0 bases from J, with 10 bases in between. The CDR3 consists of 15 residues. Germline V CDR1 and CDR2: MDHEN, SYDVKM. CDR3 sequence: CASSLRGRMNTEAFF. The CDR3 DNA is TGTGCCAGCAGTTTAAGGGGCCGGATGAACACTGAAGCTTTCTTT.

This rearrangement joins TRBV4-3 to TRBJ2-5; the D is unclear. Germline V gene sequence: CDR1 LGHNA, CDR2 YSLEER. This CDR3 comprises 16 residues. Trimming removed 2 bases at V and 7 bases at J, with 20 bases between. This chain's CDR3 is CASSQFRIWTSGTQYF. In DNA, the CDR3 is TGCGCCAGCAGCCAATTCCGGATTTGGACCTCGGGGACCCAGTACTTC.

CDR3 nucleotide sequence: TGTGCCAGCAGTCCCCTCAGTGAGCAGTTCTTC. Amino acid sequence: CASSPLSEQFF. The chain couples TRBV28 to TRBJ2-1; no firm D call. The germline V gene has CDR1 MDHEN and CDR2 SYDVKM. There are 11 residues in the CDR3. Trimming stripped 5 bases from V and 9 bases from J, with 8 bases between.

This clonotype was recorded a few times. The chain is built from TRBV5-5 and TRBJ1-4, with a possible D match to TRBD1 (5 bases). Trimming pared 4 bases from V and 4 bases from J, leaving 14 bases between. CDR1 and CDR2 from the germline V gene are SGHKS and YYEKEE (reference sequence). The CDR3 length is 15 residues. The CDR3 is CASSRTQGFNEKLFF. The CDR3 DNA follows: TGTGCCAGCAGCCGAACTCAGGGATTTAATGAAAAACTGTTTTTT.

The chain combines TRBV7-8 with TRBJ2-2, with TRBD2 identical over 10 bases. Germline CDR1 SGHVS, CDR2 FQNEAQ. The CDR3 is 21 residues long. V gave up 4 bases and J gave up 9 bases; unmatched junction bases: 26. Written as DNA, the CDR3 is TGTGCCAGCAGCTCGTGGCGGCCGGGGACTAGCGCGAGATCCTTAACCAGGGAGCTGTTTTTT. This codes for CASSSWRPGTSARSLTRELFF. Together with reference TRBV7-8 and TRBJ2-2, the CDR3 gives the full variable domain: GAGVSQSPRYKVAKRGQDVALRCDPISGHVSLFWYQQALGQGPEFLTYFQNEAQLDKSGLPSDRFFAERPEGSVSTLKIQRTQQEDSAVYLCASSSWRPGTSARSLTRELFFGEGSRLTVL.

There are many counts of this clonotype. The V gene is TRBV18, the J gene TRBJ1-1; D call uncertain. This CDR3 region has 14 residues. V lost 6 bases and J lost 3, with 14 bases in between. The germline V gene encodes CDR1 KGHSH and CDR2 LQKENI. The CDR3: CASSLVGRDTEAFF. CDR3 bases: TGTGCCAGCTCCCTTGTAGGGCGGGACACTGAAGCTTTCTTT.

Only a few counts were recorded for this clonotype. This chain joins TRBV7-8 and TRBJ2-3; D is uncertain. Per germline, CDR1 SGHVS and CDR2 FQNEAQ. CDR3 length equals 12 residues. The germline V and J ends were trimmed by 3 bases and 2 bases, with 3 bases remaining between them. Here the CDR3 reads CASSFPTDTQYF. The DNA of the CDR3 is TGTGCCAGCAGCTTCCCCACAGATACGCAGTATTTT.

This rearrangement joins TRBV12-3 or TRBV12-4 to TRBJ2-7; D remains unclear. There are 14 residues in the CDR3. With 6 bases removed from V and 2 bases from J, the gap between germline ends came to 14 bases. The CDR3, as DNA: TGTGCCAGCAGCCTGGGCCTCCCAACCTACGAGCAGTACTTC. Its protein product is CASSLGLPTYEQYF.

Sample share makes this clonotype medium-sized. The chain recombines TRBV12-3 or TRBV12-4 with TRBJ2-7; D remains ambiguous. The CDR3 totals 12 residues. V dropped 6 bases and J dropped 1 base, with 7 bases sitting between them. The CDR3 loop reads CASSPGSYEQYF. Written as DNA, the CDR3 is TGTGCCAGCAGCCCCGGTTCCTACGAGCAGTACTTC.

This clonotype was found a few times. The rearrangement joins TRBV7-2 to TRBJ2-3; no reliable D call. V dropped 5 bases and J dropped 11 bases, with 14 bases sitting between them. The CDR3 is 12 amino acids. Germline V gene lookup returns CDR1 SGHTA and CDR2 FQGNSA. The CDR3 DNA reads as TGTGCCAGCAGCGCTGACCGTTTGAGGCAGTATTTT. Translated: CASSADRLRQYF.

The rearrangement joins TRBV12-3 or TRBV12-4 to TRBJ2-7; possibly TRBD1 for D (6 bases). The CDR3 sequence is 14 residues long. V was cut by 7 bases and J by 2 bases, with 15 bases left in between. CDR3 protein: CASNRDTPAYEQYF. DNA of the CDR3: TGTGCCAGCAACCGGGACACCCCTGCCTACGAGCAGTACTTC.

This clonotype was counted only a few times. CDR3 DNA sequence: TGCAGTGCTCGGGTAGCGGGGCTATACGAGCAGTACTTC. Translation gives CSARVAGLYEQYF. V usage is TRBV20-1 and J usage is TRBJ2-7; TRBD2 aligns across 8 bases. In germline, CDR1 is DFQATT, CDR2 SNEGSKA (reference sequence). J gave up 4 bases and V 5 bases, and 7 bases lay outside the gene matches. CDR3 size: 13 residues.

This clonotype was recorded at least ten times. V and J are TRBV27 and TRBJ2-5, with 8 bases that match TRBD2. The CDR3 is 16 residues long. With 3 bases clipped from V and 6 bases from J, the junction kept 12 bases outside the gene matches. Germline V lookup: CDR1 MNHEY, CDR2 SMNVEV (reference sequence). The CDR3 nucleotides read TGTGCCAGCAGTTTTCGGGGGGGCGGGAGCAAGAAGACCCAGTACTTC. It yields the protein CASSFRGGGSKKTQYF.